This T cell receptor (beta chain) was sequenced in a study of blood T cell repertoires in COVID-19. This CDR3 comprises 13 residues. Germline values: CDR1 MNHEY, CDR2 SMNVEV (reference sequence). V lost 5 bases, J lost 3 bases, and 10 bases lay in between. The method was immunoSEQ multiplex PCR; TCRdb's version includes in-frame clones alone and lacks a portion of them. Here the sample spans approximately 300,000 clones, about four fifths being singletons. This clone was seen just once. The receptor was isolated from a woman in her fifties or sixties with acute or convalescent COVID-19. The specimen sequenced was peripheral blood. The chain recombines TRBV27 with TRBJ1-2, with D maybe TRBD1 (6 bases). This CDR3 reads CASSAQGYYGYTF. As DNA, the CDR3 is TGTGCCAGCAGTGCACAGGGATACTATGGCTACACCTTC.